The clone carrying this TCR beta chain is labeled medium-sized. Its antigen is unidentified. MiXCR was run by TCRdb on the 5' RACE reads, yielding one entry per CDR3 protein. The profile shows roughly 7,000 distinct CDR3 sequences, around 15% of them singletons. This specimen belongs to a study of spatial heterogeneity in lung cancer. Study-wide points: Mutation counts in tumors were tracked by counts of expanded intratumoral alpha and beta TCRs. The estimate shows that only about 7% of tumor T cells were covered for alpha and 12% to 15% for beta chains.

The germline CDR1 and CDR2 sequences are SEHNR and FQNEAQ (reference sequence). The ends were cut back, 7 bases at V and 8 bases at J, with 20 bases in the middle. This CDR3 contains 14 residues. Time point of the sample: sample taken at primary tumor resection. A total of some 70 untreated early-stage non-small cell lung cancer patients served as donors. The authors sequenced whole RNA from tumor, nontumor lung or frozen PBMC without sorting. V is TRBV7-9 and J is TRBJ1-2; possibly TRBD1 for D (6 bases). Sequencing used lung tumor tissue, obtained at surgery. The sequence derives from a female donor with early-stage non-small cell lung cancer. CDR3 sequence (DNA): TGTGCCAGCATCCGACCGGGGGCCCGATCGGGCTACACCTTC. Protein product: CASIRPGARSGYTF.